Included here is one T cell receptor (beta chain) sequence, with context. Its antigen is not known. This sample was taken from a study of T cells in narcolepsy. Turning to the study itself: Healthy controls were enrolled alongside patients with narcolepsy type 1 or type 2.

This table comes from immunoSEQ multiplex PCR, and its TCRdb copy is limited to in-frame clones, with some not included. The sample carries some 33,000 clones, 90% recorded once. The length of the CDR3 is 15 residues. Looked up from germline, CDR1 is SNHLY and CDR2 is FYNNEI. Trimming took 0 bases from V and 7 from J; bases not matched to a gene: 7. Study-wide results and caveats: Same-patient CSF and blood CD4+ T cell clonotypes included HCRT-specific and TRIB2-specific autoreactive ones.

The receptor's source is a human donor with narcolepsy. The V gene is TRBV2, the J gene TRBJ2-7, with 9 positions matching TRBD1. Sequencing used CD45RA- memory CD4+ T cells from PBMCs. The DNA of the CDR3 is TGTGCCAGCAGTGAAGCGATGATAGGGACAGGGGAGCAGTACTTC. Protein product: CASSEAMIGTGEQYF.